This TCR beta chain came from a study of tumor-infiltrating lymphocytes in primary liver carcinoma. For the study at large: Men and women, 30 to 69 years of age, made up the patients.

The authors made TCR beta cDNA from 500 to 600 ng total RNA with a constant-region primer. Slightly modified ARM-PCR served as the procedure for the TCR beta libraries. These libraries came from three rounds of nested multiplex PCR. In the first two PCR rounds, TRBV1-TRBV30 forward primers were paired with a C-beta reverse primer, and each round lasted roughly 9 cycles. TCRdb reprocessed the multiplex PCR reads via MiXCR and lists one record per CDR3 protein. The table lists 100,000 to 150,000 distinct CDR3 sequences, around 60% of them singletons. On this clonotype itself: The antigen is not known. An end of the junction does not agree with germline; a read error may underlie this.

Regarding the study as a whole: Pairs of tumor regions overlapped more than tumor-adjacent and tumor-blood pairs did.

This CDR3 is built from 14 residues. Looked up from germline, CDR1 is SGHDN and CDR2 is FVKESK. DNA and RNA were both co-extracted from approximately 20-30 mg of bulk tissue that had not been sorted. This sequence originates from an older woman with primary liver carcinoma and hepatitis B virus infection. The rearrangement joins TRBV14 to TRBJ2-2, with D hard to call. The sequencing sample was made of liver tumor tissue from sampling region 3. As to subset: tumor region T3, left-lateral pole. This chain's CDR3 is CANSQDMRTWELFF. In DNA, the CDR3 is TGTGCCAACAGCCAAGATATGAGGACCTGGGAGCTGTTTTTT.